The 22 T cell receptor beta chains presented below share a single source sample, sequenced in a study of radiotherapy plus CTLA-4 blockade in lung cancer. The data were produced by immunoSEQ multiplex PCR, yet TCRdb's version contains in-frame clones alone and is incomplete. The data hold fewer than 65,000 clones, with 82% observed a single time. The sample was peripheral blood, taken from a patient treated with radiotherapy plus ipilimumab. The source of these receptors is a human donor with non-small cell lung cancer whose response to radiotherapy plus ipilimumab could not be evaluated.

The chain links TRBV6-1 to TRBJ1-4, with a possible D match to TRBD1 (5 bases). Germline CDR1 reads MNHNS; CDR2 reads SASEGT. The V end was cut by 4 bases, the J end by 8 bases, with 11 bases between. This CDR3 contains 13 residues. The CDR3 coding sequence is TGTGCCAGCAGTGGCGGGGGTGAGGAAAAACTGTTTTTT. This encodes CASSGGGEEKLFF.

The chain combines TRBV28 with TRBJ2-7; 7 bases map to TRBD2. This CDR3 is 15 amino acids long. Per the germline V gene, CDR1 is MDHEN and CDR2 is SYDVKM. J lost 2 bases, V lost 5 bases, and 9 bases had no gene match. In DNA, the CDR3 is TGTGCCAGCAGTGCGCCGGGGGGAGCGACCTACGAGCAGTACTTC. Its translation: CASSAPGGATYEQYF. Full variable domain (rest looked up from reference TRBV28 and TRBJ2-7): DVKVTQSSRYLVKRTGEKVFLECVQDMDHENMFWYRQDPGLGLRLIYFSYDVKMKEKGDIPEGYSVSREKKERFSLILESASTNQTSMYLCASSAPGGATYEQYFGPGTRLTVT.

This chain joins TRBV15 and TRBJ1-1, with unresolved D. This CDR3 comprises 17 residues. Germline V gives CDR1 LNHNV, CDR2 YYDKDF (reference sequence). Trimming removed 0 bases at V and 0 bases at J, with 14 bases between. The CDR3 bases are TGTGCCACCAGCAGAGATCTACAGCCTATTTTGAACACTGAAGCTTTCTTT. It codes for CATSRDLQPILNTEAFF.

This rearrangement joins TRBV5-6 to TRBJ1-1; perhaps TRBD1 as D (6 bases). This CDR3 has 13 amino acids. Trimming stripped 6 bases from V and 5 bases from J, with 14 bases between. Looked up from germline, CDR1 is SGHDT and CDR2 is YYEEEE. The CDR3 loop is CASNMIGGTEAFF. The CDR3 DNA reads TGTGCCAGCAATATGATAGGGGGAACTGAAGCTTTCTTT.

The chain combines TRBV9 with TRBJ1-3; D is unclear. This CDR3 has 12 residues. Trimming removed 9 bases at V and 1 base at J, with 8 bases between. The germline V gene encodes CDR1 SGDLS and CDR2 YYNGEE. This CDR3 is CATPRSGNTIYF. CDR3 sequence (DNA): TGTGCCACCCCCAGGTCTGGAAACACCATATATTTT.

V usage is TRBV4-1 and J usage is TRBJ1-1, with TRBD1 matching over 8 bases. The CDR3 has 15 amino acids. Germline trimming cut 5 bases from V and 4 bases from J; bases unmatched to any gene: 9. In germline, CDR1 is MGHRA, CDR2 YSYEKL. The CDR3 coding sequence is TGCGCCAGCAGCGGACTACAGGGGGGGGGCACTGAAGCTTTCTTT. Translating it yields CASSGLQGGGTEAFF.

The chain uses TRBV5-6 and TRBJ2-4; possibly TRBD2 for D (5 bases). Trimming left V 2 bases short and J 8 bases short, with 11 bases between. CDR3 size: 13 residues. Germline CDR1 SGHDT, CDR2 YYEEEE. CDR3 loop: CASSLRTRDIQYF. DNA of the CDR3: TGTGCCAGCAGCTTACGGACGAGGGACATTCAGTACTTC.

This sequence joins TRBV20-1 and TRBJ2-7, with no clear D. The germline V gene encodes CDR1 DFQATT and CDR2 SNEGSKA (reference sequence). Trimming left V 5 bases short and J 4 bases short, with 9 bases between. This CDR3 region has 11 residues. CDR3 sequence: CSASDGYEQYF. The DNA of the CDR3 is TGCAGTGCTTCCGACGGGTACGAGCAGTACTTC.

The chain links TRBV11-2 to TRBJ2-2; 8 bases fit TRBD2. CDR1 is SGHAT and CDR2 is FQNNGV in the germline V gene. Trimming took 1 base from V and 6 from J; bases not matched to a gene: 7. The CDR3 extends over 16 amino acids. In DNA, the CDR3 is TGTGCCAGCAGCTTAGGGTCCGGGGGGGCCGCCGGGGAGCTGTTTTTT. Its translation is CASSLGSGGAAGELFF.

This sequence joins TRBV5-5 and TRBJ1-1, with 8 positions matching TRBD1. This CDR3 is built from 16 residues. V gave up 1 base and J gave up 8 bases; unmatched junction bases: 13. The germline V gene has CDR1 SGHKS and CDR2 YYEKEE (reference sequence). The DNA of the CDR3 is TGTGCCAGCAGCTTGTCGCGGACAGGGTCAAGGGGCGAAGCTTTCTTT. It translates to CASSLSRTGSRGEAFF.

The chain joins TRBV5-1 to TRBJ1-6; perhaps TRBD1 as D (6 bases). Germline lookup yields CDR1 SGHRS and CDR2 YFSETQ. The length of the CDR3 is 16 residues. V lost 0 bases and J lost 6, with 13 bases in between. CDR3 nucleotides: TGCGCCAGCAGCTTGGTTCCCGACAGGAGTAATTCACCCCTCCACTTT. Residues: CASSLVPDRSNSPLHF.

The gene calls are TRBV5-4 and TRBJ2-3; no definite D call. CDR3 size: 13 residues. Per the germline V gene, CDR1 is SGHNT and CDR2 is YYREEE (reference sequence). Trimming took 8 bases from V and 0 from J, leaving 10 bases between them. The CDR3 DNA sequence: TGTGCCAGTTTCACTCCTAGCACAGATACGCAGTATTTT. Its protein is CASFTPSTDTQYF.

The V call is TRBV10-2, the J call TRBJ1-2; tentative D call: TRBD1 (6 bases). CDR3 size: 13 residues. Germline CDR1 and CDR2: WSHSY and SAAADI. V was pared by 3 bases and J by 3 bases, with 8 bases between. DNA of the CDR3: TGCGCCAGCAGTGACGCAGGGGACTATGGCTACACCTTC. Its protein is CASSDAGDYGYTF.

The V and J genes are TRBV4-1 and TRBJ2-3, with 9 positions matching TRBD1. The J segment lost 2 bases and the V segment lost 0 bases, leaving 6 bases of the junction unmatched. The CDR3 extends over 17 amino acids. Germline loops: CDR1 MGHRA, CDR2 YSYEKL. The CDR3 protein is CASSQDSGTGHTDTQYF. The CDR3 bases are TGCGCCAGCAGCCAAGATTCCGGGACAGGGCACACAGATACGCAGTATTTT.

The V and J genes are TRBV5-5 and TRBJ1-5; 7 bases match TRBD1. V dropped 0 bases and J dropped 0; count of bases not matched to a gene: 3. Per the germline V gene, CDR1 is SGHKS and CDR2 is YYEKEE (reference sequence). The CDR3 runs to 16 residues. CDR3 nucleotides: TGTGCCAGCAGCTTGGACAGGGGCCATAGCAATCAGCCCCAGCATTTT. Its protein product is CASSLDRGHSNQPQHF.

Points on this clone: This sample includes further DNA sequences coding for the same CDR3. The J gene is TRBJ2-3, the V gene TRBV4-3; 16 bases are shared with TRBD2. The CDR3 consists of 18 residues. The trim removed 3 bases at V and 7 bases at J, leaving 10 bases unmatched. CDR1 is LGHNA, CDR2 YSLEER, per germline. The CDR3 DNA reads as TGCGCCAGCAGCCATACACCGGGACTAGCGGGAGGGAGAAATACGCAGTATTTT. It translates to CASSHTPGLAGGRNTQYF.

This chain connects TRBV7-9 to TRBJ1-1; 7 bases are shared with TRBD1. The germline CDR1 and CDR2 sequences are SEHNR and FQNEAQ (reference sequence). The J segment lost 6 bases and the V segment lost 5 bases, leaving 9 bases of the junction unmatched. CDR3 size: 14 residues. CDR3 amino acids: CASSPRQGKAEAFF. CDR3 DNA: TGTGCCAGCAGCCCGAGACAGGGAAAAGCTGAAGCTTTCTTT.

V is TRBV5-1 and J is TRBJ2-3, with 16 positions matching TRBD2. The junction had 8 bases not matched to a gene; V was cut back by 7 bases and J by 0 bases. CDR3 size: 18 residues. Germline lookup yields CDR1 SGHRS and CDR2 YFSETQ. The CDR3 sequence is CASQWGTSGGASTDTQYF. CDR3 DNA: TGCGCCAGCCAGTGGGGGACTAGCGGGGGGGCTAGCACAGATACGCAGTATTTT.

This clone was seen a few times. This specimen includes other DNA sequences encoding the same CDR3. V is TRBV30 and J is TRBJ2-4; D perhaps matches TRBD1 (6 bases). CDR3 length: 14 amino acids. With 0 bases removed from V and 1 base from J, the gap between germline ends came to 7 bases. CDR1 is GTSNPN and CDR2 is SVGIG in the germline V gene (reference sequence). The CDR3 sequence is CAWSVRGAKNIQYF. DNA of the CDR3: TGTGCCTGGAGTGTGAGGGGGGCCAAAAACATTCAGTACTTC.

CDR3 loop: CASRSGGSYYGYTF. CDR3 bases: TGTGCCAGTAGGAGCGGGGGCTCCTACTATGGCTACACCTTC. The genes are TRBV19 and TRBJ1-2; D possibly corresponds to TRBD1 (6 bases). The V gene lost 6 bases and the J gene lost 3 bases, with 14 bases spanning the gap. Germline V gives CDR1 LNHDA, CDR2 SQIVND (reference sequence). This CDR3 spans 14 amino acids.

The chain is built from TRBV12-5 and TRBJ2-5; D uncertain. With 4 bases removed from V and 3 bases from J, the gap between germline ends came to 9 bases. Germline V gene data show CDR1 as LGHNT and CDR2 as FRNRAP. This CDR3 has 13 amino acids. The CDR3 DNA follows: TGTGCTAGTGGTTGGAGCCCTGAAGAGACCCAGTACTTC. Its translation: CASGWSPEETQYF.

The V call is TRBV6-1, the J call TRBJ2-7; 8 positions agree with TRBD2. The CDR3 is 15 residues long. Germline-derived CDR1 and CDR2 are MNHNS and SASEGT. V was clipped by 3 bases and J by 2 bases; unmatched bases: 6. The CDR3, as DNA: TGTGCCAGCAGTGATTCGAATAGCGGGACCTACGAGCAGTACTTC. It codes for CASSDSNSGTYEQYF.